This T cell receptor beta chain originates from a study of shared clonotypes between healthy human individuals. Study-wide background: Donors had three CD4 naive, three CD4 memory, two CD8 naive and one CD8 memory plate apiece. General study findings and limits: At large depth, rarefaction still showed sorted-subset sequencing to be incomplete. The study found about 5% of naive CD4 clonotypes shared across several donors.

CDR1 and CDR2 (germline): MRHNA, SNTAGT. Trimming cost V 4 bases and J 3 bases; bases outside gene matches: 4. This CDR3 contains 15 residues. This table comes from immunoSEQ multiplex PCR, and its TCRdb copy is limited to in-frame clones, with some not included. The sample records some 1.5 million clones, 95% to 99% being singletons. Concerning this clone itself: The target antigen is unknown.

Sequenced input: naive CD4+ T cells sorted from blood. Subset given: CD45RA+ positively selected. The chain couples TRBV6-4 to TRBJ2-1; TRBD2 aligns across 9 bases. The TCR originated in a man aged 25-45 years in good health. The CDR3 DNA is TGTGCCAGCAGTGTGACTAGCGGAAACTACAATGAGCAGTTCTTC. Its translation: CASSVTSGNYNEQFF.